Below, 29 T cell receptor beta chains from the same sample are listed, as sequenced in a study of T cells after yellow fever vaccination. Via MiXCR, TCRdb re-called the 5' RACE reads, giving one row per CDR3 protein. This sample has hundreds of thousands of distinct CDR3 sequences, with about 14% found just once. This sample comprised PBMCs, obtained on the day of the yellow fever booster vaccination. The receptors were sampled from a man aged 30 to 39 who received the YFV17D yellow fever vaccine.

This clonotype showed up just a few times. The CDR3 loop reads CASSADLTGTHSTDTQYF. Written as DNA, the CDR3 is TGTGCCAGCAGCGCAGACCTAACCGGGACACACAGCACAGATACGCAGTATTTT. V usage is TRBV9 and J usage is TRBJ2-3; D is possibly TRBD1 (6 bases). Germline values: CDR1 SGDLS, CDR2 YYNGEE. The CDR3 has 18 residues. The ends were cut back, 3 bases at V and 0 bases at J, with 20 bases in the middle.

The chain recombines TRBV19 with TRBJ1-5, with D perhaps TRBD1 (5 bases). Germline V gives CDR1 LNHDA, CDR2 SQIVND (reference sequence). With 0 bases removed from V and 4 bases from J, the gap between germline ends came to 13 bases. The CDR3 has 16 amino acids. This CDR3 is CASSIDHGGRNQPQHF. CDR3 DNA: TGTGCCAGTAGTATAGATCATGGGGGAAGGAATCAGCCCCAGCATTTT. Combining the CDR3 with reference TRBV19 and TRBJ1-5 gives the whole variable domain DGGITQSPKYLFRKEGQNVTLSCEQNLNHDAMYWYRQDPGQGLRLIYYSQIVNDFQKGDIAEGYSVSREKKESFPLTVTSAQKNPTAFYLCASSIDHGGRNQPQHFGDGTRLSIL.

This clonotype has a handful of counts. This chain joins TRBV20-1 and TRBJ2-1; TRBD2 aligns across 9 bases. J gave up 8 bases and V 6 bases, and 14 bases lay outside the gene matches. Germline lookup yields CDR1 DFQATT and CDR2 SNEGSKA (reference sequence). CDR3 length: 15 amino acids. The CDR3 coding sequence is TGCAGTGCCAATAGCGGGAGTATAGGGCATTATGAGCAGTTCTTC. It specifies CSANSGSIGHYEQFF.

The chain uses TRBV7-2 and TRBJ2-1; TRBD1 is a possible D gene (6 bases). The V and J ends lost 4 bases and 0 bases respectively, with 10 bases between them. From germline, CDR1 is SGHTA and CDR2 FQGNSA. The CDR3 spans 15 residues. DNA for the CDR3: TGTGCCAGCAGCTGGCTAGGGGGCTCCTACAATGAGCAGTTCTTC. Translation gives CASSWLGGSYNEQFF.

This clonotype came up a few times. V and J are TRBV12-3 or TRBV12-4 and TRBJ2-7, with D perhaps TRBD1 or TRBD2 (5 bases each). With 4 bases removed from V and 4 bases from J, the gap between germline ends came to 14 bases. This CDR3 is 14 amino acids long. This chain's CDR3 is CASSWGGQRYEQYF. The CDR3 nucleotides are TGTGCCAGCAGTTGGGGCGGGCAGAGATACGAGCAGTACTTC.

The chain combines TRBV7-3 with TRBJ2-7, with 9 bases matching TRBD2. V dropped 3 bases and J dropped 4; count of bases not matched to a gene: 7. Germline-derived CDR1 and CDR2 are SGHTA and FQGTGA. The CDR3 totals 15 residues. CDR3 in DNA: TGTGCCAGCAGCTTCAGAGGCGGGGGGGATTACGAGCAGTACTTC. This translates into CASSFRGGGDYEQYF.

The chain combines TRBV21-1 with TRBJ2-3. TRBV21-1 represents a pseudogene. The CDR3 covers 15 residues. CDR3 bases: TGTGCCAGCAGCAAATCGGCTGAAATGGGAGATACGCAGTATTTT. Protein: CASSKSAEMGDTQYF.

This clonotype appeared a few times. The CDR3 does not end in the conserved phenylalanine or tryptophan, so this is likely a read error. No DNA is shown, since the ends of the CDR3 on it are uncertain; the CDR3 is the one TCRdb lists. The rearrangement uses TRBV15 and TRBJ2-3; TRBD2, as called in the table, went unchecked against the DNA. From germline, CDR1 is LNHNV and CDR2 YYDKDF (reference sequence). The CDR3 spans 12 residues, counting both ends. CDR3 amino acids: CATSRGQGGPTY.

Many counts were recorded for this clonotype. Written as DNA, the CDR3 is TGCAGCGTTGTGGGGAACCAAGAGACCCAGTACTTC. Its translation: CSVVGNQETQYF. This chain joins TRBV29-1 and TRBJ2-5, with D unclear. The CDR3 loop spans 12 amino acids. The germline CDR1 and CDR2 sequences are SQVTM and ANQGSEA. The V and J ends lost 4 bases and 0 bases respectively, with 6 bases between them.

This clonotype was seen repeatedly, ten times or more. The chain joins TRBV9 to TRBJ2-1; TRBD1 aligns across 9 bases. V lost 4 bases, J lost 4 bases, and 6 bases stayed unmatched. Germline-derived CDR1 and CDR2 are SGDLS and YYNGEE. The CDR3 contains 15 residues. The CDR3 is CASSFRDRDYNEQFF. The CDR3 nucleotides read TGTGCCAGCAGCTTCCGGGACAGGGATTACAATGAGCAGTTCTTC.

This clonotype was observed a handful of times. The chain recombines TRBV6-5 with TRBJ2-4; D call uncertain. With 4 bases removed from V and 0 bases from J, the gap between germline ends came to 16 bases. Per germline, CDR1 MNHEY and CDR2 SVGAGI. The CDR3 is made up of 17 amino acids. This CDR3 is CASSSERQPVAKNIQYF. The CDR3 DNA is TGTGCCAGCAGTTCCGAAAGACAACCCGTAGCCAAAAACATTCAGTACTTC.

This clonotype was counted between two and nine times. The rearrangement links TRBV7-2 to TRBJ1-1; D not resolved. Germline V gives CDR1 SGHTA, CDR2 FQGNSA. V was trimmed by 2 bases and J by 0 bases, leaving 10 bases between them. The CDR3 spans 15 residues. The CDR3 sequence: CASSLLTVMNTEAFF. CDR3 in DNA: TGTGCCAGCAGCTTATTGACGGTTATGAACACTGAAGCTTTCTTT.

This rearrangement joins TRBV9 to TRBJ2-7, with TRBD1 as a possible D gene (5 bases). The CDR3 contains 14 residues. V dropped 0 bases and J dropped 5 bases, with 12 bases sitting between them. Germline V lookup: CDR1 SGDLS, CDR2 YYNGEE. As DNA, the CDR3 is TGTGCCAGCAGCGTAGAGGGCAGGGTAAACGAGCAGTACTTC. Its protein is CASSVEGRVNEQYF. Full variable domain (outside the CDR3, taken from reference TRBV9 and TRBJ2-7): DSGVTQTPKHLITATGQRVTLRCSPRSGDLSVYWYQQSLDQGLQFLIQYYNGEERAKGNILERFSAQQFPDLHSELNLSSLELGDSALYFCASSVEGRVNEQYFGPGTRLTVT.

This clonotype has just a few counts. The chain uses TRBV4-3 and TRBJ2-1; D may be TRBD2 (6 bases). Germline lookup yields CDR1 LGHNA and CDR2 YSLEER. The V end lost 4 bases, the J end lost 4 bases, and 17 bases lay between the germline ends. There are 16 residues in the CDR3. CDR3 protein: CASSRGTEATYNEQFF. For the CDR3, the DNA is TGCGCCAGCAGCCGCGGGACGGAGGCAACTTACAATGAGCAGTTCTTC.

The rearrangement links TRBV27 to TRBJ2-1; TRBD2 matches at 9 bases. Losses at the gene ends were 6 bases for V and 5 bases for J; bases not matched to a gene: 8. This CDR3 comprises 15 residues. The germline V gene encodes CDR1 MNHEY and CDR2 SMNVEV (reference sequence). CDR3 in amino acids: CASRPYGGGDNEQFF. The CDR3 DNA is TGTGCCAGCAGACCCTATGGCGGGGGGGACAATGAGCAGTTCTTC.

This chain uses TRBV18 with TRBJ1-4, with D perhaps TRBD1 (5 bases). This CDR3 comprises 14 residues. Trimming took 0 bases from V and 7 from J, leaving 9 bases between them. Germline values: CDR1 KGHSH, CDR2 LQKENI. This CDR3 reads CASSPPGAGEKLFF. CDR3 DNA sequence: TGTGCCAGCTCACCACCCGGGGCGGGTGAAAAACTGTTTTTT.

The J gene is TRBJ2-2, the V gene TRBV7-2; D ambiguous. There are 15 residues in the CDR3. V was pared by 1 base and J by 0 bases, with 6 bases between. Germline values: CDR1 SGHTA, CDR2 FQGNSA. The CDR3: CASSLVHANTGELFF. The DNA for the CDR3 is TGTGCCAGCAGCTTAGTACACGCGAACACCGGGGAGCTGTTTTTT.

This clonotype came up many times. Here the CDR3 DNA reads TGTGCCAGCAGAGGGGATAACTATGGCTACACCTTC. Its protein is CASRGDNYGYTF. V and J are TRBV27 and TRBJ1-2; weak D call: TRBD1 (5 bases). Germline CDR1 is MNHEY and CDR2 is SMNVEV (reference sequence). Trimming removed 6 bases from V and 1 base from J, with 6 bases in between. This CDR3 contains 12 residues.

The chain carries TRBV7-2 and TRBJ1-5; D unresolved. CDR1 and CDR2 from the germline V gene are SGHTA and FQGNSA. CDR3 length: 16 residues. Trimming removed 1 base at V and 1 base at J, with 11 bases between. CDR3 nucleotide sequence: TGTGCCAGCAGCTTAGACAGCGCTACCAGCAATCAGCCCCAGCATTTT. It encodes CASSLDSATSNQPQHF. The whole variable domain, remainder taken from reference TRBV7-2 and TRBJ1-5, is GAGVSQSPSNKVTEKGKDVELRCDPISGHTALYWYRQSLGQGLEFLIYFQGNSAPDKSGLPSDRFSAERTGGSVSTLTIQRTQQEDSAVYLCASSLDSATSNQPQHFGDGTRLSIL.

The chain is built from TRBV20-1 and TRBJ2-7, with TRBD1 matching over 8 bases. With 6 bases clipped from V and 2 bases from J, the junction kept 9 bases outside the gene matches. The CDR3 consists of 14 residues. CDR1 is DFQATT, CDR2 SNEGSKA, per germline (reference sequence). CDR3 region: CSATAGTGTYEQYF. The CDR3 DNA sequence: TGCAGTGCAACTGCCGGGACAGGAACCTACGAGCAGTACTTC.

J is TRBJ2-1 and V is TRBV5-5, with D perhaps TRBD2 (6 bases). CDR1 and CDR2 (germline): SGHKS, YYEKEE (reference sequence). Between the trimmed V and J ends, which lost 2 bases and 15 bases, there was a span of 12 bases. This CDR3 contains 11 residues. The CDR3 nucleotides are TGTGCCAGCAGCTTTGGGACTCCGCGGTTCTTC. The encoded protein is CASSFGTPRFF.

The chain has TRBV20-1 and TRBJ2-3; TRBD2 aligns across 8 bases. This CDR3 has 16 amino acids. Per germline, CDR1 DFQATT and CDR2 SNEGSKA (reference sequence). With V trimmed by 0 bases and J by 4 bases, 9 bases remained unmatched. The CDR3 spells CSARDGLAAKADTQYF. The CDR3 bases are TGCAGTGCTAGAGATGGACTAGCAGCGAAGGCAGATACGCAGTATTTT.

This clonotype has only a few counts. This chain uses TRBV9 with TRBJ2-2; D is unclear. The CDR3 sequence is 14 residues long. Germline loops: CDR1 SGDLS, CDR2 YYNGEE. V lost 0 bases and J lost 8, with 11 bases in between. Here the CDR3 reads CASSVGQLEGELFF. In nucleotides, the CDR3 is TGTGCCAGCAGCGTAGGGCAGTTGGAGGGGGAGCTGTTTTTT.

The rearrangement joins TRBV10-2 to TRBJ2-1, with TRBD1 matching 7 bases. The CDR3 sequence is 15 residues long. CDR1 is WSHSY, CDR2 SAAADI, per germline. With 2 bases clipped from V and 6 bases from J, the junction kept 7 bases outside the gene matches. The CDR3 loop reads CASSETGADRNEQFF. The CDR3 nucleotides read TGCGCCAGCAGTGAGACAGGGGCGGACCGCAATGAGCAGTTCTTC.

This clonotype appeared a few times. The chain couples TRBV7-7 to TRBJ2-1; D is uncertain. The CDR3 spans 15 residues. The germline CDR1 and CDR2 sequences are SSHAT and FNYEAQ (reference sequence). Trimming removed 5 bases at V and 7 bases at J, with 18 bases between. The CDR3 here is CASSLGSVAWNEQFF. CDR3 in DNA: TGTGCCAGCAGCCTAGGGTCAGTGGCTTGGAATGAGCAGTTCTTC.

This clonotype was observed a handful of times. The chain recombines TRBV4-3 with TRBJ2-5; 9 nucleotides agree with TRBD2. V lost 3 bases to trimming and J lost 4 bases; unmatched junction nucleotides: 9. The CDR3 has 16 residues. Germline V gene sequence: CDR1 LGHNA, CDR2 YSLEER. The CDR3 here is CASSQGPGLARETQYF. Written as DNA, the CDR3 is TGCGCCAGCAGCCAGGGCCCGGGACTAGCTCGAGAGACCCAGTACTTC.

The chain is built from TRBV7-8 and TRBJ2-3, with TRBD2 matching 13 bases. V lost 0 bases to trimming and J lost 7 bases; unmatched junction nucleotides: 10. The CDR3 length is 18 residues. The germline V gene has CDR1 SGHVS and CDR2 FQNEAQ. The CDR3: CASSLARSLAGGSNTQYF. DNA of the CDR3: TGTGCCAGCAGCTTAGCCCGTTCACTAGCGGGGGGGTCGAATACGCAGTATTTT.

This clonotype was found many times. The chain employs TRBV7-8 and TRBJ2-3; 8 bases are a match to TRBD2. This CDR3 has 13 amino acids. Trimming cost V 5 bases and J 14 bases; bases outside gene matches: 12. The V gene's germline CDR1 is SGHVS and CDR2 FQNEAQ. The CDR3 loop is CASSTPGLVPPYF. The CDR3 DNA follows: TGTGCCAGCAGCACTCCGGGACTAGTGCCTCCGTATTTT.

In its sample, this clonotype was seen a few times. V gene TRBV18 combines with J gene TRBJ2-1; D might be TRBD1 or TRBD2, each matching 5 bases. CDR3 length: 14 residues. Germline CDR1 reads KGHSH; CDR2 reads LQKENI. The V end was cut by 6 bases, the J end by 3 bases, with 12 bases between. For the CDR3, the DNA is TGTGCCAGCTCGGGGGTCTCGATCTACAATGAGCAGTTCTTC. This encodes CASSGVSIYNEQFF.